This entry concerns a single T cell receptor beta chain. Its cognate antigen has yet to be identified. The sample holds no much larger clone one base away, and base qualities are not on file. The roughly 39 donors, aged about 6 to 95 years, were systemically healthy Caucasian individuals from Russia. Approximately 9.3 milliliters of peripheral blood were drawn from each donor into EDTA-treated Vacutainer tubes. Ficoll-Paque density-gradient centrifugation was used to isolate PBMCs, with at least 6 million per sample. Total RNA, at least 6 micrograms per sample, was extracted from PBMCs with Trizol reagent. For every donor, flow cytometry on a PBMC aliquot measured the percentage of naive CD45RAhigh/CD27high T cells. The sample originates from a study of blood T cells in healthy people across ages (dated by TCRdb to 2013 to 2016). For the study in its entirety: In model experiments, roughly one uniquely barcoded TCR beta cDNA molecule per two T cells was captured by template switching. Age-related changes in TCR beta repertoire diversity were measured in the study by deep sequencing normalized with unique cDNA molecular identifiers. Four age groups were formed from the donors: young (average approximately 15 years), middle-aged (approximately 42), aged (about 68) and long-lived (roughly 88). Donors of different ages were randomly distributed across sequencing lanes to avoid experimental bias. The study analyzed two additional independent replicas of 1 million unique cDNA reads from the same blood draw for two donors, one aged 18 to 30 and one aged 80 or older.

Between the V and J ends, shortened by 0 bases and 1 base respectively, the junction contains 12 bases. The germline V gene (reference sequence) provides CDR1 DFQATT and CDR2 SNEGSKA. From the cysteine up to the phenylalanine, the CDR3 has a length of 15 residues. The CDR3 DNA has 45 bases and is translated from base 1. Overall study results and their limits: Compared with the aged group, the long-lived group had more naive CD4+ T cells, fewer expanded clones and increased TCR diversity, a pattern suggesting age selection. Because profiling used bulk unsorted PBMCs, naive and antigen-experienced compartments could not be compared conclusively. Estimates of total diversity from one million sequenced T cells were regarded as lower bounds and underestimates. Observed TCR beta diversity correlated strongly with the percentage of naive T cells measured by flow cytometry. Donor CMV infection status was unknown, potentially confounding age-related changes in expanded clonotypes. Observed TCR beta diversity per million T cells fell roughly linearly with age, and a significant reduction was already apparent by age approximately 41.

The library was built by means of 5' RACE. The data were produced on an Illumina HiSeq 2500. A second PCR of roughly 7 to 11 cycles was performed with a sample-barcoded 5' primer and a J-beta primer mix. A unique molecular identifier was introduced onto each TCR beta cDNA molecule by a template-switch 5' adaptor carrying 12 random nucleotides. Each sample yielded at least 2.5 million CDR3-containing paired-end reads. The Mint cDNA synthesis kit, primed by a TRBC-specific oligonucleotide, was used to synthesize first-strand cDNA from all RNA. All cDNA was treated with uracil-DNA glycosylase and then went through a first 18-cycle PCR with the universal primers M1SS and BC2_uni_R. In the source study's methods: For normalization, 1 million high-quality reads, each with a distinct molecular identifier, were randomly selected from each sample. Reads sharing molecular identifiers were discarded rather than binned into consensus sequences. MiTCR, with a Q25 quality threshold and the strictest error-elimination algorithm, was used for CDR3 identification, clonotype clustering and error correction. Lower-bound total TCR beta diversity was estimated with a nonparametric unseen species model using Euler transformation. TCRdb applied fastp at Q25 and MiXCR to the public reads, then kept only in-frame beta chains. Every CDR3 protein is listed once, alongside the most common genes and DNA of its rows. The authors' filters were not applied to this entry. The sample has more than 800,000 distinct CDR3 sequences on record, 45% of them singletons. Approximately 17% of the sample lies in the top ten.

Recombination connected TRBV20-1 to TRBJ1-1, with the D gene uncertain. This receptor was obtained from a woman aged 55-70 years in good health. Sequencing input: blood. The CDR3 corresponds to CSARDFQSPNTEAFF. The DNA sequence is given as TGCAGTGCTAGAGATTTTCAGAGCCCGAACACTGAAGCTTTCTTT.